Listed below are T cell receptor beta chains from one sample, sequenced in a study of blood T cell repertoires in COVID-19. Repertoires were generated with immunoSEQ multiplex PCR, while TCRdb's copy carries only in-frame clones and drops some. In the table there are approximately 260,000 clones, roughly 80% of which are singletons. The sample comprised PBMCs or T cells enriched from blood (not recorded which). Source of these receptors: a man aged 25-40 years with acute COVID-19. CDR3s include the opening cysteine and the closing phenylalanine or tryptophan. D genes are given only for firm matches. Part of the rows lack a size; the others show once, few, many or a class for expanded clones.

TRBJ1-2	TRBV19	12	.	.	TGTGCCAGTAGTAGCCCAGAACGCGGCTACACCTTC	CASSSPERGYTF
TRBJ1-1	TRBV10-1	15	.	TRBD1	TGCGCCACCAGGACAGGGGGCAAACCTAACACTGAAGCTTTCTTT	CATRTGGKPNTEAFF
TRBJ2-2	TRBV25-1	16	.	TRBD2	TGTGCCACCACCGGGACTAGCGGGAGCGTCACCGGGGAGCTGTTTTTT	CATTGTSGSVTGELFF
TRBJ1-6	TRBV7-6	15	.	.	TGTGCCAGCAGCTTTGGTGAAAGGGGAAAGTCACCCCTCCACTTT	CASSFGERGKSPLHF
TRBJ2-5	TRBV7-2	14	.	.	TGTGCCAGCAGCTTAGTTCGGACAGAAGAGACCCAGTACTTC	CASSLVRTEETQYF
TRBJ1-4	TRBV6-1	13	.	.	TGTGCCAGCAGTGATAGGGGGAATGAAAAACTGTTTTTT	CASSDRGNEKLFF
TRBJ1-2	TRBV9	12	once	.	TGTGCCAGCAGCGCACAGGGCCATGGCTACACCTTC	CASSAQGHGYTF
TRBJ2-2	TRBV6-2/TRBV6-3	16	.	.	TGTGCCAGCAGCCCCATGCTTCAGGCCAACACCGGGGAGCTGTTTTTT	CASSPMLQANTGELFF
TRBJ1-1	TRBV6-2/TRBV6-3	17	.	.	TGTGCCAGCAGTTACTCGATTCACAAACCAGGGGAAACTGAAGCTTTCTTT	CASSYSIHKPGETEAFF
TRBJ2-1	TRBV11-2	16	.	TRBD2	TGTGCCAGCAGCTTAGTCCTGGGGGAGGGCGGCAATGAGCAGTTCTTC	CASSLVLGEGGNEQFF
TRBJ2-5	TRBV12-3/TRBV12-4	13	.	TRBD1	TGTGCCAGCACCCCGGACAGGGTAAAGACCCAGTACTTC	CASTPDRVKTQYF
TRBJ1-1	TRBV5-4	14	.	.	TGTGCCAGCAGCCTGCAGGGGCCTAACACTGAAGCTTTCTTT	CASSLQGPNTEAFF
TRBJ1-1	TRBV6-4	14	few	.	TGTGCCAGCAGTGACTCGCGAAAGAACACTGAAGCTTTCTTT	CASSDSRKNTEAFF
TRBJ1-5	TRBV28	13	.	TRBD1	TGTGCCAGCAGCCCAGACAGGGATCAGCCCCAGCATTTT	CASSPDRDQPQHF
TRBJ1-1	TRBV27	13	.	.	TGTGCCAGCAGGAGGCAGGGCGGCACTGAAGCTTTCTTT	CASRRQGGTEAFF
TRBJ1-2	TRBV28	15	.	.	TGTGCCAGCAGCTTGGACAGCCGAATTAACTATGGCTACACCTTC	CASSLDSRINYGYTF
TRBJ2-1	TRBV7-8	15	once	TRBD2	TGTGCCAGCAGTCCGAGCGGGGGGGCCTTGAATGAGCAGTTCTTC	CASSPSGGALNEQFF